This T cell receptor (beta chain) comes out of a study of T cell responses to AZD1222 COVID-19 vaccine. Study results and caveats: Donor demographics were predominantly white British with a female majority; clonal diversity may be underestimated. Once two AZD1222 doses were given, Spike-specific TCR breadth and depth went up. It was only after the peak T cell response that any repertoires were sampled.

This clone was detected once. Its antigen remains unidentified. Method: immunoSEQ multiplex PCR; TCRdb's copy keeps in-frame clones and lacks some. The sample holds about 93,000 clones, over 85% seen once. Germline V CDR1 and CDR2: LGHDT, YNNKEL (reference sequence). The CDR3 contains 15 residues. After removal of 3 bases from V and 4 bases from J, the junction contained 2 bases not matched to a gene. The TCR was taken from an adult in good health. The chain combines TRBV3-1 (or the pseudogene TRBV3-2) with TRBJ2-1, with 11 bases aligning to TRBD2. The material was peripheral blood, obtained on day 0 of MenACWY control vaccination. The CDR3 nucleotides read TGTGCCAGCAGCCATGGGACTAGCGGTTACAATGAGCAGTTCTTC. Protein: CASSHGTSGYNEQFF.